This passage covers 27 T cell receptor beta chains from one sample sequenced in a study of blood T cell repertoires in COVID-19. Generated by immunoSEQ multiplex PCR, the TCRdb table keeps only in-frame clones and is missing some. The sample shows roughly 250,000 clones, about 90% of them seen only once. Sequencing input: PBMCs or T cells enriched from blood (not recorded which). The receptors were sampled from a woman aged 25 to 39 with acute COVID-19.

This clone was recorded once. The rearrangement joins TRBV9 to TRBJ2-3, with D perhaps TRBD2 (6 bases). CDR3 length equals 15 residues. Looked up from germline, CDR1 is SGDLS and CDR2 is YYNGEE. V lost 2 bases, J lost 5 bases, and 15 bases lay in between. CDR3 sequence: CASSVSAGYIDTQYF. DNA for the CDR3: TGTGCCAGCAGCGTTTCCGCGGGATATATAGATACGCAGTATTTT. Based on the CDR3 plus reference TRBV9 and TRBJ2-3, the full variable domain is DSGVTQTPKHLITATGQRVTLRCSPRSGDLSVYWYQQSLDQGLQFLIQYYNGEERAKGNILERFSAQQFPDLHSELNLSSLELGDSALYFCASSVSAGYIDTQYFGPGTRLTVL.

The chain is built from TRBV7-9 and TRBJ2-5, with TRBD2 matching over 9 bases. Germline CDR1 is SEHNR and CDR2 is FQNEAQ (reference sequence). With 5 bases clipped from V and 1 base from J, the junction kept 5 bases outside the gene matches. The CDR3 covers 15 residues. The CDR3 is CASSRAGGVQETQYF. The CDR3 DNA reads as TGTGCCAGCAGCAGGGCGGGGGGGGTCCAAGAGACCCAGTACTTC. Supplemented by reference TRBV7-9 and TRBJ2-5, the full variable domain reads DTGVSQNPRHKITKRGQNVTFRCDPISEHNRLYWYRQTLGQGPEFLTYFQNEAQLEKSRLLSDRFSAERPKGSFSTLEIQRTEQGDSAMYLCASSRAGGVQETQYFGPGTRLLVL.

The V call is TRBV2, the J call TRBJ1-6, with D unclear. CDR3 length: 13 amino acids. Germline-derived CDR1 and CDR2 are SNHLY and FYNNEI. The V end lost 4 bases, the J end lost 7 bases, and 8 bases lay between the germline ends. The CDR3 loop reads CASSVSANSPLHF. The CDR3 coding sequence is TGTGCCAGCAGTGTAAGCGCGAATTCACCCCTCCACTTT.

The V and J genes are TRBV5-6 and TRBJ1-4, with D tentatively TRBD1 (6 bases). The length of the CDR3 is 15 residues. Deletions cut 4 bases from V and 8 bases from J, with 18 bases between. Germline CDR1 is SGHDT and CDR2 is YYEEEE. The CDR3 is CASSDKTRTVEKLFF. In nucleotides, the CDR3 is TGTGCCAGCAGCGATAAGACCCGGACAGTCGAAAAACTGTTTTTT.

This sequence joins TRBV28 and TRBJ1-5; 8 bases align to TRBD1. Unmatched junction bases numbered 8, after V lost 4 bases and J lost 0 bases. Per germline, CDR1 MDHEN and CDR2 SYDVKM. The CDR3 sequence is 17 residues long. The CDR3 DNA reads as TGTGCCAGCAGTTCGCAAACAGGGGGTCATAGCAATCAGCCCCAGCATTTT. Encoded protein: CASSSQTGGHSNQPQHF.

This clone was counted a single time. The V call is TRBV30, the J call TRBJ1-2; no definite D call. Trimming took 2 bases from V and 5 from J, leaving 9 bases between them. Germline values: CDR1 GTSNPN, CDR2 SVGIG (reference sequence). There are 12 residues in the CDR3. DNA for the CDR3: TGTGCCTGGAGTCCCCCCCAATATGGCTACACCTTC. This translates into CAWSPPQYGYTF.

V and J are TRBV29-1 and TRBJ2-1, with 16 bases aligning to TRBD2. With V trimmed by 5 bases and J by 4 bases, 14 bases remained unmatched. Germline CDR1 reads SQVTM; CDR2 reads ANQGSEA. The CDR3 is 19 residues long. The chain's CDR3 is CSVTDLPGLAGGRYNEQFF. The CDR3 DNA reads as TGCAGCGTTACAGACCTCCCGGGACTAGCGGGGGGGCGATACAATGAGCAGTTCTTC.

This clone has a handful of counts. V and J are TRBV5-6 and TRBJ1-6, with TRBD1 identical over 9 bases. The length of the CDR3 is 15 residues. Germline CDR1 and CDR2: SGHDT and YYEEEE. Trimming took 3 bases from V and 7 from J; bases not matched to a gene: 5. The CDR3 DNA sequence: TGTGCCAGCAGCTCATGGACAGGGGCGAATTCACCCCTCCACTTT. Protein sequence: CASSSWTGANSPLHF. Full variable domain (remainder filled in from reference TRBV5-6 and TRBJ1-6): DAGVTQSPTHLIKTRGQQVTLRCSPKSGHDTVSWYQQALGQGPQFIFQYYEEEERQRGNFPDRFSGHQFPNYSSELNVNALLLGDSALYLCASSSWTGANSPLHFGNGTRLTVT.

CDR3 coding DNA: TGTGCCAGCAGTGCCACCGGGAAGGCCGGGGAGCTGTTTTTT. Protein product: CASSATGKAGELFF. This rearrangement joins TRBV28 to TRBJ2-2; the D gene is possibly TRBD2 (5 bases). Germline V lookup: CDR1 MDHEN, CDR2 SYDVKM. Trimming removed 5 bases at V and 6 bases at J, with 13 bases between. The CDR3 totals 14 residues.

The chain carries TRBV5-6 and TRBJ2-7, with TRBD2 as a possible D gene (5 bases). Between the trimmed V and J ends, which lost 1 base and 2 bases, there was a span of 10 bases. The CDR3 extends over 14 amino acids. CDR1 and CDR2 (germline): SGHDT, YYEEEE. The CDR3 bases are TGTGCCAGCAGCTTGCTAGCAGATCCCTACGAGCAGTACTTC. This encodes CASSLLADPYEQYF. The variable domain in full, completed from reference TRBV5-6 and TRBJ2-7, reads DAGVTQSPTHLIKTRGQQVTLRCSPKSGHDTVSWYQQALGQGPQFIFQYYEEEERQRGNFPDRFSGHQFPNYSSELNVNALLLGDSALYLCASSLLADPYEQYFGPGTRLTVT.

This rearrangement joins TRBV4-1 to TRBJ2-2; 10 bases align to TRBD2. Germline loops: CDR1 MGHRA, CDR2 YSYEKL. Losses at the gene ends were 1 base for V and 7 bases for J; bases not matched to a gene: 6. This CDR3 is 16 amino acids long. CDR3 nucleotides: TGCGCCAGCAGCCAAGTATTAGCGGGAGGTGGCGGGGAGCTGTTTTTT. It codes for CASSQVLAGGGGELFF.

This chain links TRBV28 with TRBJ2-1, with 9 bases lining up with TRBD1. The CDR3 has 18 residues. The trim removed 6 bases at V and 12 bases at J, leaving 24 bases unmatched. CDR1 is MDHEN and CDR2 is SYDVKM in the germline V gene. The CDR3 loop reads CASSSGQGHSSRIFGQFF. CDR3 DNA sequence: TGTGCCAGCAGCTCGGGACAGGGCCATAGTTCTCGCATTTTTGGGCAGTTCTTC. Full variable domain (missing parts from reference TRBV28 and TRBJ2-1): DVKVTQSSRYLVKRTGEKVFLECVQDMDHENMFWYRQDPGLGLRLIYFSYDVKMKEKGDIPEGYSVSREKKERFSLILESASTNQTSMYLCASSSGQGHSSRIFGQFFGPGTRLTVL.

A single count supports this clone. The rearrangement joins TRBV19 to TRBJ1-6; 7 bases map to TRBD1. This CDR3 is built from 17 residues. V lost 0 bases and J lost 7; bases outside the gene matches: 9. Germline loops: CDR1 LNHDA, CDR2 SQIVND (reference sequence). The CDR3 reads CASSIDSGDSPNSPLHF. For the CDR3, the DNA is TGTGCCAGTAGTATAGATTCTGGGGACAGCCCGAATTCACCCCTCCACTTT.

This clone was counted once. Mismatch with germline at one junction end may stem from a read error. The gene calls are TRBV6-5 and TRBJ2-7, with a possible D match to TRBD1 (5 bases). Per germline, CDR1 MNHEY and CDR2 SVGAGI. The CDR3 runs to 13 residues. The CDR3 sequence: CASSYGAGGIEDF. Here the CDR3 DNA reads TGTGCCAGCAGTTACGGGGCTGGCGGCATAGAGGACTTC.

In this sample, this clone turned up a few times. V is TRBV5-1 and J is TRBJ1-4; 10 nucleotides line up with TRBD1. The germline V gene encodes CDR1 SGHRS and CDR2 YFSETQ. V lost 4 bases to trimming and J lost 7 bases; unmatched junction nucleotides: 7. This CDR3 has 15 residues. CDR3 sequence reads: CASSPGQGVSEKLFF. In DNA, the CDR3 is TGCGCCAGCAGCCCCGGACAGGGGGTTAGTGAAAAACTGTTTTTT.

The chain recombines TRBV12-3 or TRBV12-4 with TRBJ2-3; the D is unclear. This CDR3 is built from 11 residues. Trimming took off 2 bases at V and 9 bases at J, with 6 bases between the two ends. The CDR3 DNA reads as TGTGCCAGCAGTTTACTAGTGACGCAGTATTTT. It translates to CASSLLVTQYF.

The chain employs TRBV15 and TRBJ2-4; the D is unclear. This CDR3 has 12 amino acids. Looked up from germline, CDR1 is LNHNV and CDR2 is YYDKDF (reference sequence). Trimming removed 0 bases from V and 10 bases from J, with 7 bases in between. The CDR3 region has the DNA TGTGCCACCAGCAGAGAACCTAAGATTCAGTACTTC. Translating gives CATSREPKIQYF.

CDR3 DNA: TGTGCCAGCAGCCACCCGGACTCACGCACAGATACGCAGTATTTT. Amino acid sequence: CASSHPDSRTDTQYF. This rearrangement joins TRBV5-6 to TRBJ2-3; D possibly corresponds to TRBD2 (5 bases). Trimming stripped 4 bases from V and 1 base from J, with 13 bases between. The CDR3 extends over 15 amino acids. Germline CDR1 SGHDT, CDR2 YYEEEE. The entire variable domain, with the rest obtained from reference TRBV5-6 and TRBJ2-3, is as follows: DAGVTQSPTHLIKTRGQQVTLRCSPKSGHDTVSWYQQALGQGPQFIFQYYEEEERQRGNFPDRFSGHQFPNYSSELNVNALLLGDSALYLCASSHPDSRTDTQYFGPGTRLTVL.

The chain couples TRBV5-6 to TRBJ1-1, with 7 bases aligning to TRBD1. The CDR3 is 15 residues long. Germline CDR1 reads SGHDT; CDR2 reads YYEEEE. Trimming took 4 bases from V and 5 from J; bases not matched to a gene: 11. CDR3 in DNA: TGTGCCAGCAGCCCCAAGACAGGGATGGGAACTGAAGCTTTCTTT. Translation: CASSPKTGMGTEAFF.

This sequence joins TRBV5-4 and TRBJ1-1, with D perhaps TRBD1 (5 bases). CDR1 and CDR2 from the germline V gene are SGHNT and YYREEE (reference sequence). This CDR3 comprises 14 residues. The V and J ends lost 2 bases and 7 bases respectively, with 15 bases between them. The DNA of the CDR3 is TGTGCCAGCAGCTTAGGGGAAGTGGGACTTGAAGCTTTCTTT. It codes for CASSLGEVGLEAFF. The complete variable domain, with remaining parts taken from reference TRBV5-4 and TRBJ1-1, reads ETGVTQSPTHLIKTRGQQVTLRCSSQSGHNTVSWYQQALGQGPQFIFQYYREEENGRGNFPPRFSGLQFPNYSSELNVNALELDDSALYLCASSLGEVGLEAFFGQGTRLTVV.

A single count supports this clone. The chain couples TRBV11-3 to TRBJ2-7, with 9 bases fitting TRBD1. CDR1 is SGHNT, CDR2 YENEEA, per germline. After removal of 1 base from V and 4 bases from J, the junction contained 2 bases not matched to a gene. CDR3 length: 14 amino acids. In DNA form, the CDR3 reads TGTGCCAGCAGCTTAGCACAGGGGGCGTACGAGCAGTACTTC. Translated: CASSLAQGAYEQYF.

The chain couples TRBV5-6 to TRBJ2-3; 10 bases agree with TRBD2. Germline values: CDR1 SGHDT, CDR2 YYEEEE. The junction had 11 bases not matched to a gene; V was cut back by 4 bases and J by 6 bases. The CDR3 spans 16 residues. Here the CDR3 reads CASSRQREGLGDTQYF. Here the CDR3 DNA reads TGTGCCAGCAGCCGTCAGCGGGAGGGCCTTGGCGATACGCAGTATTTT.

The chain carries TRBV5-1 and TRBJ1-1; D gene unclear. Trimming pared 4 bases from V and 1 base from J, leaving 8 bases between. The CDR3 totals 13 residues. Germline V CDR1 and CDR2: SGHRS, YFSETQ. For the CDR3, the DNA is TGCGCCAGCAGCCCTACCGGGAACACTGAAGCTTTCTTT. The encoded protein is CASSPTGNTEAFF.

The chain uses TRBV5-5 and TRBJ2-1; D gene unclear. CDR3 length: 14 residues. Germline lookup yields CDR1 SGHKS and CDR2 YYEKEE (reference sequence). V lost 1 base and J lost 3, with 8 bases in between. The CDR3 loop is CASSLSSSYNEQFF. For the CDR3, the DNA is TGTGCCAGCAGCTTGTCTAGTAGCTACAATGAGCAGTTCTTC.

The chain employs TRBV19 and TRBJ2-7; 8 bases are a match to TRBD2. The length of the CDR3 is 15 residues. Trimming took 6 bases from V and 6 from J; bases not matched to a gene: 13. Looked up from germline, CDR1 is LNHDA and CDR2 is SQIVND (reference sequence). CDR3 region: CASSVTGTSFSEQYF. CDR3 in DNA: TGTGCCAGTAGCGTTACCGGGACTAGTTTCTCCGAGCAGTACTTC.

The chain employs TRBV28 and TRBJ2-5; 7 positions agree with TRBD2. Trimming took 2 bases from V and 2 from J; bases not matched to a gene: 5. In germline, CDR1 is MDHEN, CDR2 SYDVKM. The CDR3 extends over 15 amino acids. The chain's CDR3 is CASSLGTTRQETQYF. Written as DNA, the CDR3 is TGTGCCAGCAGTTTAGGGACTACCCGTCAAGAGACCCAGTACTTC.

This clone occurred once. The chain employs TRBV6-4 and TRBJ2-5, with D perhaps TRBD2 (5 bases). This CDR3 has 14 residues. Trimming took 10 bases from V and 3 from J, leaving 18 bases between them. CDR1 and CDR2 from the germline V gene are MRHNA and SNTAGT. The CDR3 DNA sequence: TGTGCCACCCCCCTAGAGGGTACCGAAGAGACCCAGTACTTC. Amino acid sequence: CATPLEGTEETQYF.